This T cell receptor (beta chain) derives from a study of T cell responses to AZD1222 COVID-19 vaccine. Libraries were prepared by immunoSEQ multiplex PCR; TCRdb keeps only in-frame clonotypes and omits some of them. The sample includes about 110,000 clones, 87% seen only once; the top ten take around 4.5%. CDR3 size: 11 residues. Trimming pared 4 bases from V and 6 bases from J, leaving 10 bases between. Germline assignment: CDR1 SQVTM and CDR2 ANQGSEA. The chain carries TRBV29-1 and TRBJ2-7, with a weak D call TRBD2 (5 bases). This specimen consisted of peripheral blood, obtained on day 0 of AZD1222 vaccination. The clonotype originates from an adult in good health. The CDR3 loop reads CSVARASEQYF. The CDR3 DNA reads TGCAGCGTTGCGAGGGCGTCCGAGCAGTACTTC.